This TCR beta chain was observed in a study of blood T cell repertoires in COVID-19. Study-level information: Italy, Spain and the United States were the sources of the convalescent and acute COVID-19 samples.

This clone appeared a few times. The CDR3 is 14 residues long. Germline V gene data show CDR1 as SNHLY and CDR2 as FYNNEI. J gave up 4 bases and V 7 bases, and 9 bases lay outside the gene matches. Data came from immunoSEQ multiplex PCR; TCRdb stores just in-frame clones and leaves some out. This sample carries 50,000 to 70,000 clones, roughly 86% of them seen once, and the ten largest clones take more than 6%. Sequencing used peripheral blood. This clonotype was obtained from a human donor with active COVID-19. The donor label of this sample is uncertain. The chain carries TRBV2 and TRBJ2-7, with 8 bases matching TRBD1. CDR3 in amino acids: CASKGIGTGYEQYF. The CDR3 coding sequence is TGTGCCAGCAAGGGTATCGGGACAGGATACGAGCAGTACTTC.